A selection of T cell receptor beta chains follows, all from one sample in a study of CD8 T cells in Susac syndrome. One entry per CDR3 protein results from TCRdb running MiXCR on the immunoSEQ multiplex PCR reads. In the table there are some 170,000 distinct CDR3 sequences, roughly 94% of which are singletons. Sequencing input: CD4+ T cells from PBMCs. Receptor source: a human donor with Susac syndrome. Both conserved end residues are part of each CDR3. D genes are given only for firm matches. The size field is filled for only some rows; it gives once, few, many or a size class.

D gene	clone size	V gene	J gene	CDR3 protein	CDR3 DNA
-	-	TRBV28	TRBJ2-7	CASSLGPAGQYF	TGTGCCAGCAGTTTGGGGCCCGCAGGGCAGTACTTC
TRBD2	-	TRBV2	TRBJ2-5	CATKSLAGGVETQYF	TGTGCCACCAAGAGTCTAGCGGGAGGTGTGGAGACCCAGTACTTC
TRBD1	once	TRBV7-9	TRBJ2-7	CASSPGTANYEQYF	TGTGCCAGCAGTCCGGGGACAGCTAACTACGAGCAGTACTTC
TRBD1	-	TRBV5-6	TRBJ2-2	CASSQDRGLYTGELFF	TGTGCCAGCAGCCAGGACAGGGGGCTGTACACCGGGGAGCTGTTTTTT
-	-	TRBV5-1	TRBJ2-1	CASSLVGQAYEQFF	TGCGCCAGCAGCTTGGTAGGTCAGGCCTATGAGCAGTTCTTC
-	-	TRBV5-8	TRBJ1-1	CASSSRQGKGTEAFF	TGTGCCAGCAGCTCGAGGCAGGGTAAGGGCACTGAAGCTTTCTTT
TRBD2	-	TRBV9	TRBJ2-5	CASSVAWSGGGETQYF	TGTGCCAGCAGCGTAGCGTGGAGCGGGGGAGGGGAGACCCAGTACTTC
TRBD1	-	TRBV4-3	TRBJ2-7	CASSQEPRTGRSYEQYF	TGCGCCAGCAGCCAAGAACCTCGGACAGGCCGCTCCTACGAGCAGTACTTC
TRBD1	-	TRBV6-5	TRBJ1-1	CASSYSRTGAYTEAFF	TGTGCCAGCAGTTACTCCCGGACAGGGGCGTACACTGAAGCTTTCTTT
-	-	TRBV20-1	TRBJ1-5	CSALASLNSNQPQHF	TGCAGTGCTCTAGCTAGCCTCAATAGCAATCAGCCCCAGCATTTT
-	-	TRBV6-4	TRBJ1-4	CASSVSLKGGVEKLFF	TGTGCCAGCAGTGTAAGCTTGAAGGGGGGAGTCGAAAAACTGTTTTTT
-	few	TRBV14	TRBJ2-1	CASSLASSYNEQFF	TGTGCCAGCAGCTTGGCCAGCTCCTACAATGAGCAGTTCTTC
TRBD1	-	TRBV6-5	TRBJ2-2	CASNGRDRGGGELFF	TGTGCCAGCAACGGCCGGGACAGGGGTGGCGGGGAGCTGTTTTTT
-	-	TRBV19	TRBJ2-7	CASSVQGARYEQYF	TGTGCCAGTAGTGTCCAGGGTGCGAGGTACGAGCAGTACTTC
-	once	TRBV19	TRBJ1-2	CASSMTADGYTF	TGTGCCAGTAGTATGACGGCCGATGGCTACACCTTC
-	-	TRBV12-3/TRBV12-4	TRBJ1-3	CASRGFLSGNTIYF	TGTGCCAGCAGGGGATTCCTCTCTGGAAACACCATATATTTT
-	-	TRBV5-1	TRBJ1-2	CASSLETDIYGYTF	TGCGCCAGCAGCTTGGAGACGGACATTTATGGCTACACCTTC